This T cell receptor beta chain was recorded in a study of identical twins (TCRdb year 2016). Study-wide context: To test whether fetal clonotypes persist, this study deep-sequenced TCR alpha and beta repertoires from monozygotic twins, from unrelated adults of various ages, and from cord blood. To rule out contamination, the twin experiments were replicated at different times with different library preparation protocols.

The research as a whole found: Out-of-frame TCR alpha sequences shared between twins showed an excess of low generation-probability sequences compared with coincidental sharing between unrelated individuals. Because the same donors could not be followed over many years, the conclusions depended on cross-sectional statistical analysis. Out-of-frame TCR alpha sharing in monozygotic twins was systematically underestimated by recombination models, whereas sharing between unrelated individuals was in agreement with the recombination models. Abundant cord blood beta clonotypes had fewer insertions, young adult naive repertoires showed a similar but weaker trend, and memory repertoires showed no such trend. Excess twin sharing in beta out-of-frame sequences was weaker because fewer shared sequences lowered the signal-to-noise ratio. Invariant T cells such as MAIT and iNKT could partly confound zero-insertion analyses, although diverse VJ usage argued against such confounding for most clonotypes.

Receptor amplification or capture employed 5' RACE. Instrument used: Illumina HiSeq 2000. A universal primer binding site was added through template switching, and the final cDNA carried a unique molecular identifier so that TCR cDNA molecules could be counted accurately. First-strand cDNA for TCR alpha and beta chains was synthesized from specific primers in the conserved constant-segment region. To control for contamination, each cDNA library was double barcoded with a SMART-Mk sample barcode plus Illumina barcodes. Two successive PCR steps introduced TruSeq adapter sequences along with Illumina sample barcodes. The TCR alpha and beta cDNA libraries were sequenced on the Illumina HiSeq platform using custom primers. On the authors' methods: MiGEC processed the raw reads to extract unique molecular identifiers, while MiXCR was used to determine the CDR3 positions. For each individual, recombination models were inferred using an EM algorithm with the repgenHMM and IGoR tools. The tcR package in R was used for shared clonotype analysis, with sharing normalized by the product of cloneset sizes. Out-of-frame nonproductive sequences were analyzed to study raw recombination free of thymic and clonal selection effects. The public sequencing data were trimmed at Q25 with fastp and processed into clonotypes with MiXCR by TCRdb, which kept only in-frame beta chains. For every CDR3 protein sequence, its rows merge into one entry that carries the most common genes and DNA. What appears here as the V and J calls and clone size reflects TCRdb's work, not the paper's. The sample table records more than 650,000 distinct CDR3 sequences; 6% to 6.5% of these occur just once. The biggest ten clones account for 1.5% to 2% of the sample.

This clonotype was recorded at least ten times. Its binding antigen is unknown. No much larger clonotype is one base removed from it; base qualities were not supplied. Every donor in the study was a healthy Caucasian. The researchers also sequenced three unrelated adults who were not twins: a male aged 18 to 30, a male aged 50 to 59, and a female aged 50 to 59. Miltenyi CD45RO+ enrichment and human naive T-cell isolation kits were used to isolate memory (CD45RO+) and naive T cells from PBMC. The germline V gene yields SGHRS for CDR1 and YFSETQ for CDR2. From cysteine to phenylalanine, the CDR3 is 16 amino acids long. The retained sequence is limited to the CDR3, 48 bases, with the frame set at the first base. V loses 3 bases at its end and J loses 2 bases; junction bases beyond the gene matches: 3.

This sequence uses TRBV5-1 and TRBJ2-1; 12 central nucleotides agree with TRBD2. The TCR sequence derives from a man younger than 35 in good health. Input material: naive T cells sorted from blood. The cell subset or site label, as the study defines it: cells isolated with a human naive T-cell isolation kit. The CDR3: CASSSGLAGTYNEQFF. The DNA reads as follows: TGCGCCAGCAGCTCCGGACTAGCGGGGACCTACAATGAGCAGTTCTTC.